This T cell receptor (beta chain) originates from a study of cytomegalovirus exposure and HLA in healthy donors. Study results and caveats: The study recorded fewer than 200 TCR beta chains that were cytomegalovirus-associated. In an earlier analysis, most TCR beta V segments were productive about 87% or about 30% of the time.

This CDR3 is 17 amino acids long. Germline-derived CDR1 and CDR2 are SGHVS and FQNEAQ. Trimming at V came to 0 bases and at J to 4 bases, leaving 9 bases not matched to a gene. A note on this clone: As yet, its antigen is unknown.

13 Jbeta primers and 60 Vbeta primers were used for the PCR. Authors' methods: A later analysis tallied about 80 million unique TCR beta chains, around 12 million of them shared. Method: immunoSEQ multiplex PCR; TCRdb's copy keeps in-frame clones and lacks some. D and trimming come from the DNA, and the V and J calls and clone size come from that table. The repertoire shows some 55,000 clones; the top ten hold approximately 6.9%. In nominal health when sampled, donors likely had unrecorded immune exposures nonetheless. The chain recombines TRBV7-8 with TRBJ2-7, with TRBD2 matching over 10 bases. Sequencing input: PBMCs. The TCR comes from a middle-aged woman in good health and CMV-seronegative. In DNA form, the CDR3 reads TGTGCCAGCAGCTTAGCGGACTCCGGGACTAGCGTATACGAGCAGTACTTC. Translating it yields CASSLADSGTSVYEQYF.